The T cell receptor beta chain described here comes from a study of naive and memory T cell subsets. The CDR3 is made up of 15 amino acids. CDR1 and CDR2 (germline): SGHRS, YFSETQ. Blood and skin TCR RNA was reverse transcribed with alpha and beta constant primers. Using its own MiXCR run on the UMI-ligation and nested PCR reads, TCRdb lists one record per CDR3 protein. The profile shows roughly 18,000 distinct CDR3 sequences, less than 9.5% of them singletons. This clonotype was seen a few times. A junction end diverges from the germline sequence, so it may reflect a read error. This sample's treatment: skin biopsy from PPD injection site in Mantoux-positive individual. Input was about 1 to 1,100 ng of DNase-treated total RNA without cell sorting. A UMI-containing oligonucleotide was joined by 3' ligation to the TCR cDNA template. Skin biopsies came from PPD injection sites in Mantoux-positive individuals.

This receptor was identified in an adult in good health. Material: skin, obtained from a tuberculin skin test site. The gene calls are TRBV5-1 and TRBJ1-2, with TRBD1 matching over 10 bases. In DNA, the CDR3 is TGCGCCAGCAGCTCCCGACAGGGGGCGAACTATGGCGACACCTTC. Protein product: CASSSRQGANYGDTF. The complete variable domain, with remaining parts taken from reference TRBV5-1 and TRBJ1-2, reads KAGVTQTPRYLIKTRGQQVTLSCSPISGHRSVSWYQQTPGQGLQFLFEYFSETQRNKGNFPGRFSGRQFSNSRSEMNVSTLELGDSALYLCASSSRQGANYGDTFGSGTRLTVV.